Sequencing of this T cell receptor beta chain was carried out in a study of blood T cell repertoires in COVID-19 (dated by TCRdb to the early 2020s). As for the study more broadly: Samples covering the acute and convalescent phases of COVID-19 were provided by collaborators in the United States, Italy and Spain. The material from the prospective study consisted of cDNA or gDNA derived from T cells, B-cell-depleted T cells, or PBMCs. Subjects who had been exposed to COVID-19, were actively infected with it, or had recovered from it provided the deeply sampled blood TCRbeta repertoires that made up the dataset. A freely available public database, intended as a resource for researchers studying the immune response to SARS-CoV-2, is where the repertoires were released. The samples were drawn from two sources: the first 160 participants of the ongoing ImmuneRACE study, and 1,000 to 1,500 subjects contributed by 6 global collaborators. A de-identified subject ID, COVID-19 status, age in years and sex were almost always included in the sample metadata. Where available, HLA class I and class II types were obtained from metadata supplied by the sample provider rather than from assay-based typing.

CDR1 is given as MDHEN and CDR2 as SYDVKM, both from the germline V gene. CDR3 length: 15 amino acids, cysteine to phenylalanine. Only the CDR3 DNA stays, 45 bases, in frame from base 1. The junction shows trimming of 8 bases on V and 2 bases on J, plus 15 bases between the germline ends. TCRbeta CDR3 regions were amplified from genomic DNA using the immunoSEQ Assay, a bias-controlled multiplex PCR. Under the source paper's analysis protocol: Nucleated cell counts per sample were estimated from amplification of reference gene primers within the assay. To quantify the absolute abundance of each unique TCRbeta CDR3 rearrangement, sequence reads were collapsed and filtered. For each sample, productive Simpson clonality was calculated as the square root of Simpson's diversity index across productive rearrangements. As stored in TCRdb, this immuneACCESS dataset retains in-frame rearrangements with V and J assigned. A fraction of the clones does not appear; measured against another copy, unresolved V genes explain less than half of the discrepancy, and the remainder lacks a known reason. V and J calls and clone size are as listed in that table; D and trimming were resolved from the DNA. In this sample the table shows roughly 300,000 clones, 86% of which occur a single time. About 1.7% of the sample is held by the ten biggest clonotypes.

As concerns this clone: Its antigen is not yet known. The input lacks base qualities; no much larger clone sits a single base away.

The collaborating institutions used their own protocols to collect whole blood in K2EDTA tubes. For TCRbeta analysis, collaborators shipped samples in one of three forms: frozen whole blood, isolated PBMCs, or DNA extracted from either of those sample types. Overall study outcomes, separate from this receptor: How much clinical and demographic metadata was included differed by source and by participant, and the metadata was provided uncurated.

Sequenced: peripheral blood. The TCR comes from a woman aged 50 to 60 with acute or convalescent COVID-19. In this chain, TRBV28 is recombined with TRBJ2-2; the D gene is perhaps TRBD1, from 6 matching bases. The CDR3 amino acid sequence is: CASLPWDTNTGELFF. At the DNA level, the sequence is TGTGCCAGCCTCCCATGGGACACCAACACCGGGGAGCTGTTTTTT.